These T cell receptor beta chains were read from a single sample in a study of a mutant IDH1 vaccine in newly diagnosed glioma. Here immunoSEQ multiplex PCR was the method, and the copy in TCRdb shows in-frame clones only, minus some. This table holds 55,000 or so clones, roughly 80% found once. The antigens for these receptors are not known. Specimen: PBMCs, collected from a glioma patient whose treatment included an IDH1 peptide vaccine. All receptors derive from a man in his forties with glioma. Each CDR3 is given with its conserved first and last residue. The D gene is left open where the match is weak. A row's size may be missing; if present it is once, few, many or a size class.

TRBD2,TRBV9,-,TRBJ2-1,CASSPSPLAGGQNEQFF,TGTGCCAGCAGCCCATCTCCACTAGCGGGGGGGCAGAATGAGCAGTTCTTC
-,TRBV13,once,TRBJ2-3,CASSLGRDAQYF,TGTGCCAGCAGCTTAGGTCGAGACGCGCAGTATTTT
-,TRBV7-7,-,TRBJ2-2,CASAANTGELFF,TGTGCTAGCGCGGCGAACACCGGGGAGCTGTTTTTT
-,TRBV6-5,-,TRBJ1-3,CASSYGGSGNTIYF,TGTGCCAGCAGTTACGGGGGGTCCGGGAACACCATATATTTT
-,TRBV6-1,-,TRBJ1-6,CASSEEGGSNSPLHF,TGTGCCAGCAGTGAAGAGGGGGGTTCGAATTCACCCCTCCACTTT
TRBD1,TRBV5-4,-,TRBJ2-7,CASSQQGAYEQYF,TGTGCCAGCAGCCAACAGGGGGCCTACGAGCAGTACTTC
-,TRBV7-2,once,TRBJ2-5,CASSSYTQETQYF,TGTGCCAGCAGCTCTTATACCCAAGAGACCCAGTACTTC
TRBD2,TRBV2,-,TRBJ2-3,CASSAGGGADTQYF,TGTGCCAGCAGTGCGGGCGGGGGTGCAGATACGCAGTATTTT
-,TRBV13,-,TRBJ1-1,CASRSGTTEAFF,TGTGCCAGCCGGTCGGGGACCACTGAAGCTTTCTTT
TRBD1,TRBV4-2,few,TRBJ2-5,CASSQGDSRQETQYF,TGTGCCAGCAGCCAAGGGGACAGTCGACAAGAGACCCAGTACTTC
TRBD1,TRBV19,-,TRBJ1-6,CASSSRQGALNSPLHF,TGTGCCAGTAGTTCCCGACAGGGGGCGTTGAATTCACCCCTCCACTTT
TRBD2,TRBV6-5,-,TRBJ2-3,CASSLLTSGDDTQYF,TGTGCCAGCAGTTTACTGACTAGCGGGGACGATACGCAGTATTTT